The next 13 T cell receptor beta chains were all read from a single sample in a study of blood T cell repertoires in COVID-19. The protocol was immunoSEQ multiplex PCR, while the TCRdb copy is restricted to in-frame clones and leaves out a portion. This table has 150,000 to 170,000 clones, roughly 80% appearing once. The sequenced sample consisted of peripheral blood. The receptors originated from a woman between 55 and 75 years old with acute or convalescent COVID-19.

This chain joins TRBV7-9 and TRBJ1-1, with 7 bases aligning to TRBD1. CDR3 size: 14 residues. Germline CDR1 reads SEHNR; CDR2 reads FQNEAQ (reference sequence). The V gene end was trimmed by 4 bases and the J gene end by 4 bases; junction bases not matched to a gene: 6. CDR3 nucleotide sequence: TGTGCCAGCAGCTCGTCAGGGGGGTCCACTGAAGCTTTCTTT. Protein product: CASSSSGGSTEAFF.

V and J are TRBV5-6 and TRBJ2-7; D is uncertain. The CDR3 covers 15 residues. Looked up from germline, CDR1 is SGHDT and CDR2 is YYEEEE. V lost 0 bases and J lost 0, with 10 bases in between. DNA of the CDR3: TGTGCCAGCAGCTTGGTGAGTCTGAACTCCTACGAGCAGTACTTC. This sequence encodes CASSLVSLNSYEQYF.

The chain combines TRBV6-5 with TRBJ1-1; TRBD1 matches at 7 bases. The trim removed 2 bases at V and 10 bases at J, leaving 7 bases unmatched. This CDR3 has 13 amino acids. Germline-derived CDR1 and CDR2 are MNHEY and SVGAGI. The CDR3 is CASSYLPAGGAFF. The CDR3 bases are TGTGCCAGCAGTTACCTACCGGCAGGGGGAGCTTTCTTT.

CDR3 region: CASSLESYGGADEQFF. Here the CDR3 DNA reads TGTGCCAGCAGCTTAGAATCTTACGGGGGGGCAGATGAGCAGTTCTTC. The V call is TRBV7-2, the J call TRBJ2-1, with 8 nucleotides matching TRBD2. Germline V gene lookup returns CDR1 SGHTA and CDR2 FQGNSA. The CDR3 contains 16 residues. The junction had 10 bases not matched to a gene; V was cut back by 1 base and J by 8 bases.

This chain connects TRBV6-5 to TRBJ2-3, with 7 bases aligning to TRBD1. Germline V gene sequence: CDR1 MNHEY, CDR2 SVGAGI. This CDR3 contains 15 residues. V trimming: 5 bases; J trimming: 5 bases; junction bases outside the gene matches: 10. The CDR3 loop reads CASSPDRVGGDTQYF. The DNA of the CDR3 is TGTGCCAGCAGTCCAGACAGGGTTGGGGGAGATACGCAGTATTTT.

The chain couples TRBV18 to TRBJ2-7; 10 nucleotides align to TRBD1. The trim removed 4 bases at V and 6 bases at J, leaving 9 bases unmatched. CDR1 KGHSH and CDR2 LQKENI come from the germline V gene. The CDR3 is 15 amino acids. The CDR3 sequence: CASSQPGQGSFEQYF. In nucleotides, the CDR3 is TGTGCCAGCTCACAGCCGGGACAGGGGAGTTTCGAGCAGTACTTC.

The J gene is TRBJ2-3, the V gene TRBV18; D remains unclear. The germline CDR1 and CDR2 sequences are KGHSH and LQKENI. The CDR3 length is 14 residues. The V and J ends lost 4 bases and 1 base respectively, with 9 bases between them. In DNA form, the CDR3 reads TGTGCCAGCTCACTAGCTTCAGGCACAGATACGCAGTATTTT. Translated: CASSLASGTDTQYF.

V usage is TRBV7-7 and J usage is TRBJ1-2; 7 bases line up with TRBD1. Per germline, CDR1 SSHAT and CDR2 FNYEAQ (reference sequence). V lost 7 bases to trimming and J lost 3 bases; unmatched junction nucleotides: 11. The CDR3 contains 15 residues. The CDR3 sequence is CASTLVDRFDYGYTF. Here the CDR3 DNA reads TGTGCCAGCACCTTGGTGGACAGGTTTGACTATGGCTACACCTTC.

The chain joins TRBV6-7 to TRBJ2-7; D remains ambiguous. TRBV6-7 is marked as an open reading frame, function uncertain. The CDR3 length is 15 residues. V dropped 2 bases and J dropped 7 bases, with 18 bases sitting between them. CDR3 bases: TGTGCCAGCAGTTACCCCAGACTGGCTTCGGTAGAGCAGTACTTC. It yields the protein CASSYPRLASVEQYF.

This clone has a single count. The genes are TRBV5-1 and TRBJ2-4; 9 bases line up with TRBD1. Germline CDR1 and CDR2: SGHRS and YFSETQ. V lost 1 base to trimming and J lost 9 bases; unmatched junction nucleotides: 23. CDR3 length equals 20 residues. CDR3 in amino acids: CASSLTNPGTGFGGKGIQYF. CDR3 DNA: TGCGCCAGCAGCTTGACCAATCCCGGGACAGGGTTCGGGGGAAAAGGCATTCAGTACTTC. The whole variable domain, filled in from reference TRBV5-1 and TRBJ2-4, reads KAGVTQTPRYLIKTRGQQVTLSCSPISGHRSVSWYQQTPGQGLQFLFEYFSETQRNKGNFPGRFSGRQFSNSRSEMNVSTLELGDSALYLCASSLTNPGTGFGGKGIQYFGAGTRLSVL.

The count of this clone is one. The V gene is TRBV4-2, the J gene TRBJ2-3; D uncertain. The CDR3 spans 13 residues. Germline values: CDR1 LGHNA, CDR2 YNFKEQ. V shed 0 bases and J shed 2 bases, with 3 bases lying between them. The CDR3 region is CASSQDYTDTQYF. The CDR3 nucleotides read TGTGCCAGCAGCCAAGATTACACAGATACGCAGTATTTT.

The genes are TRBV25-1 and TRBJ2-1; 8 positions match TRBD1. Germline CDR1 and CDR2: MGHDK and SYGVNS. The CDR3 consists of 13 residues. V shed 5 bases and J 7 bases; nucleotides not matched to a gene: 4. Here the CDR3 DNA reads TGTGCCAGCAGTAAAACAGGGGGAAATGAGCAGTTCTTC. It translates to CASSKTGGNEQFF.

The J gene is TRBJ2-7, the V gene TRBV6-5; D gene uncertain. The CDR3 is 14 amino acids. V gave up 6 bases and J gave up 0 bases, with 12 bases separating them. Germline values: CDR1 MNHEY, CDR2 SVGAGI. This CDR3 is CASRKAHSSYEQYF. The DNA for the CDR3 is TGTGCCAGCAGGAAGGCCCACAGCTCCTACGAGCAGTACTTC.